These 10 T cell receptor beta chains originate from one sample sequenced in a study of siplizumab effects on memory and regulatory T cells. Here immunoSEQ multiplex PCR was the method, and the copy in TCRdb shows in-frame clones only, minus some. The sample yields roughly 92,000 clones, over 90% seen once. The sequenced material came from non-Treg CD4+ T cells sorted from blood. The receptors come from a human donor in good health.

The gene calls are TRBV6-5 and TRBJ1-5; maybe TRBD1 (6 bases). The CDR3 runs to 15 residues. CDR1 and CDR2 from the germline V gene are MNHEY and SVGAGI. The V and J ends lost 8 bases and 1 base respectively, with 15 bases between them. For the CDR3, the DNA is TGTGCCAGCCTACCAGGGACACTGAGCAATCAGCCCCAGCATTTT. It encodes CASLPGTLSNQPQHF.

The rearrangement links TRBV6-1 to TRBJ1-4; D is unclear. The CDR3 is 13 amino acids. Per the germline V gene, CDR1 is MNHNS and CDR2 is SASEGT. V gave up 8 bases and J gave up 4 bases, with 11 bases separating them. CDR3 residues: CASGQVLNEKLFF. In nucleotides, the CDR3 is TGTGCCAGCGGCCAGGTCCTTAATGAAAAACTGTTTTTT.

The chain couples TRBV2 to TRBJ2-7; 12 bases are a match to TRBD2. From germline, CDR1 is SNHLY and CDR2 FYNNEI. This CDR3 contains 18 residues. Trimming cost V 8 bases and J 0 bases; bases outside gene matches: 14. The chain's CDR3 is CASLLEGLAGTNSYEQYF. As DNA, the CDR3 is TGTGCCAGCTTGCTGGAGGGACTAGCGGGCACCAACTCCTACGAGCAGTACTTC.

The V and J genes are TRBV18 and TRBJ1-4, with D possibly TRBD1 on 6 matching bases. Germline loops: CDR1 KGHSH, CDR2 LQKENI. The V gene lost 1 base and the J gene lost 6 bases, with 12 bases spanning the gap. The CDR3 sequence is 15 residues long. CDR3 bases: TGTGCCAGCTCACCACTACCAAAGGGGGATGAAAAACTGTTTTTT. It translates to CASSPLPKGDEKLFF.

This clone was recorded a few times. In nucleotides, the CDR3 is TGCGCCAGCAGCTTCAAAGAGACCCAGTACTTC. Residues: CASSFKETQYF. This chain joins TRBV5-1 and TRBJ2-5; D is unclear. V gave up 2 bases and J gave up 3 bases, with 2 bases separating them. Looked up from germline, CDR1 is SGHRS and CDR2 is YFSETQ. The length of the CDR3 is 11 residues.

DNA for the CDR3: TGTGCCAGCAGCTTATCGAGGGACCCGGGGGGCAATGAGCAGTTCTTC. It is translated as CASSLSRDPGGNEQFF. The chain couples TRBV7-3 to TRBJ2-1; TRBD2 aligns across 7 bases. The CDR3 spans 16 residues. Germline V gives CDR1 SGHTA, CDR2 FQGTGA. V was pared by 2 bases and J by 6 bases, with 10 bases of the junction left unmatched.

This sequence joins TRBV11-1 and TRBJ2-1; 15 nucleotides match TRBD2. The CDR3 consists of 16 residues. With 5 bases clipped from V and 9 bases from J, the junction kept 8 bases outside the gene matches. Germline loops: CDR1 SGHAT, CDR2 FQDESV (reference sequence). The chain's CDR3 is CASSRTGLAGGSEQFF. DNA for the CDR3: TGTGCCAGCAGCCGGACCGGACTAGCGGGAGGGAGTGAGCAGTTCTTC.

The chain couples TRBV27 to TRBJ2-3; 11 bases agree with TRBD2. Germline values: CDR1 MNHEY, CDR2 SMNVEV (reference sequence). Trimming removed 5 bases from V and 3 bases from J; junction bases left unmatched: 7. The CDR3 has 16 residues. The CDR3 spells CASSITSGSRTDTQYF. The CDR3 nucleotides read TGTGCCAGCAGTATTACTAGCGGGAGTCGGACAGATACGCAGTATTTT.

The chain joins TRBV10-3 to TRBJ1-5; 9 nucleotides agree with TRBD1. Germline V CDR1 and CDR2: ENHRY, SYGVKD. The J segment lost 5 bases and the V segment lost 4 bases, leaving 3 bases of the junction unmatched. The CDR3 runs to 14 residues. The CDR3 coding sequence is TGTGCCATCAGTGCTAGGGACAGGGATCAGCCCCAGCATTTT. Translation gives CAISARDRDQPQHF.

V and J are TRBV2 and TRBJ1-1, with D possibly matching TRBD1 (5 bases). The CDR3 is 14 residues long. CDR1 is SNHLY, CDR2 FYNNEI, per germline. V was trimmed by 9 bases and J by 0 bases, leaving 14 bases between them. The DNA of the CDR3 is TGTGCCAGTTCACCGGGACTCCTGAACACTGAAGCTTTCTTT. Its translation: CASSPGLLNTEAFF.